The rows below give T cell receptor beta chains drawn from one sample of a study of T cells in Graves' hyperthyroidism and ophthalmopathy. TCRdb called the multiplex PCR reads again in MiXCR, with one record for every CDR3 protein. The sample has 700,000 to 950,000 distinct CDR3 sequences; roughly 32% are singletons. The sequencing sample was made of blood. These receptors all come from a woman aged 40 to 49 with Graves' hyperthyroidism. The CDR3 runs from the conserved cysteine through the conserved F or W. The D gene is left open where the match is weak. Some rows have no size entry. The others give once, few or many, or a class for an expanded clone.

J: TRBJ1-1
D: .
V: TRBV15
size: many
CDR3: CATSTIDRSGKKAFF
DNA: TGTGCCACCAGCACAATAGACCGGTCCGGGAAGAAAGCTTTCTTT

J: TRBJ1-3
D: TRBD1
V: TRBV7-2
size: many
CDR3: CASSLVGQGSGNTIYF
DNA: TGTGCCAGCAGCTTAGTGGGACAGGGCTCTGGAAACACCATATATTTT

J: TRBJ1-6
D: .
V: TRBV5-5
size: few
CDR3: CASSGADNSPLHF
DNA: TGTGCCAGCTCCGGCGCGGATAATTCACCCCTCCACTTT

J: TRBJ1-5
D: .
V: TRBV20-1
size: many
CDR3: CSARMGYGQPQHF
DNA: TGCAGTGCTCGAATGGGCTATGGCCAGCCCCAGCATTTT

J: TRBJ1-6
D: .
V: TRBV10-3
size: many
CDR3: CAISVKKGESPLHF
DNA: TGTGCCATCAGTGTTAAAAAGGGTGAATCACCCCTCCACTTT

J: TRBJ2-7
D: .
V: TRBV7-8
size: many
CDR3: CASSLASYRDEQYF
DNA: TGTGCCAGCAGCTTAGCCTCCTACCGCGACGAGCAGTACTTC

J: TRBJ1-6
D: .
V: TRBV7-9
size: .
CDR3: CASSQDSSGSYNSPLHF
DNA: TGCGCCAGCAGCCAAGACTCGTCAGGGTCCTATAATTCACCCCTCCACTTT

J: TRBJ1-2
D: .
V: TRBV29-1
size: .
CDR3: CSVEVWGEGRGYTF
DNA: TGCAGCGTTGAAGTATGGGGGGAGGGAAGGGGCTACACCTTC

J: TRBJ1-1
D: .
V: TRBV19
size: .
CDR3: CASIRAGGEAFF
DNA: TGTGCCAGTATACGTGCGGGGGGGGAAGCTTTCTTT

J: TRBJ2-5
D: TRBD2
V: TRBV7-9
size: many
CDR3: CASSLGREATFSETQYF
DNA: TGTGCCAGCAGCTTAGGGCGGGAGGCCACGTTCTCAGAGACCCAGTACTTC

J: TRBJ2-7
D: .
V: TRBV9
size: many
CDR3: CASSVAGGNDEQYF
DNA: TGTGCCAGCAGCGTAGCTGGGGGAAACGACGAGCAGTACTTC

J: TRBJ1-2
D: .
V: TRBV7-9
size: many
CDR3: CASSLRQGYGYTF
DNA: TGTGCCAGCAGCTTGCGGCAGGGCTATGGCTACACCTTC

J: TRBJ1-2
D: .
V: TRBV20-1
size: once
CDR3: CSAQEGGGGYTF
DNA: TGCAGTGCCCAGGAGGGGGGAGGGGGCTACACCTTC

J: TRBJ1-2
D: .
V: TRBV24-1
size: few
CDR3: CAKPQYSIDWFNYGYTF
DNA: TGTGCCAAGCCACAGTACTCGATAGATTGGTTCAACTATGGCTACACCTTC

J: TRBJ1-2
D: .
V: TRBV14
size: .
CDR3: CASSPRGPGPGDYGYTF
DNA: TGTGCCAGCAGCCCGAGGGGTCCGGGACCGGGGGACTATGGCTACACCTTC

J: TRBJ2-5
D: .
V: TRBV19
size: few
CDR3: CASSIGHRWDETQYF
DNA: TGTGCCAGTAGTATAGGTCACAGATGGGATGAGACCCAGTACTTC

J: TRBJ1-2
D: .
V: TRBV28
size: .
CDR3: CASSLAGTRGYGGYTF
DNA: TGTGCCAGCAGTTTGGCAGGGACGAGGGGCTACGGTGGCTACACCTTC

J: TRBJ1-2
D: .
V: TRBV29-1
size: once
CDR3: CSVEGTGFYTF
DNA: TGCAGCGTTGAAGGGACGGGTTTCTACACCTTC

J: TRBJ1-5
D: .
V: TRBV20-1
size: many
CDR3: CSARDKGRGNQPQHF
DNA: TGCAGTGCTAGAGATAAGGGGAGGGGAAATCAGCCCCAGCATTTT

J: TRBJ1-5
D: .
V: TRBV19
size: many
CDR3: CASTPLGRDQPQHF
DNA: TGTGCCAGTACCCCCCTGGGGAGGGATCAGCCCCAGCATTTT

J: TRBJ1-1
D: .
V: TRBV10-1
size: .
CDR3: CASKGDLGGRAFF
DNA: TGCGCCAGCAAAGGGGACCTCGGGGGCCGGGCTTTCTTT

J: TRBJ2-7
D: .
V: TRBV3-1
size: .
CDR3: CASSTTGLGEQYF
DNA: TGTGCCAGCAGTACTACTGGGCTGGGCGAGCAGTACTTC

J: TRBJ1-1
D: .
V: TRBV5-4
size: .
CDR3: CASSLEAAGSEAFF
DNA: TGTGCCAGCAGCTTGGAGGCGGCAGGGTCTGAAGCTTTCTTT

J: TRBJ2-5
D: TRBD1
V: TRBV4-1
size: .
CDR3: CASRLARDRRETQYF
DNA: TGCGCCAGCAGGCTCGCCCGGGACAGACGAGAGACCCAGTACTTC

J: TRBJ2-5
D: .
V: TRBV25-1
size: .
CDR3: CASSRPARETQYF
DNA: TGTGCCAGCAGTCGCCCCGCGAGGGAGACCCAGTACTTC

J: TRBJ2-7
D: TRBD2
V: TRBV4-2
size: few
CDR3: CASSQKLAGTEQYF
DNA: TGTGCCAGCAGCCAGAAACTAGCGGGAACCGAGCAGTACTTC

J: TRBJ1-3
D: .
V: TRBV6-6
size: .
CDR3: CASSSHPLSGNTIYF
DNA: TGTGCCAGCAGTTCCCATCCCCTCTCTGGAAACACCATATATTTT

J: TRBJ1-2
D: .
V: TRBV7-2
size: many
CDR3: CASSLVSGMANYGYTF
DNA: TGTGCCAGCAGCTTAGTAAGCGGGATGGCAAACTATGGCTACACCTTC

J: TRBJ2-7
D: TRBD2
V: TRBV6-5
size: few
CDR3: CASRNRPSGSYEQYF
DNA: TGTGCCAGCAGGAATCGGCCTAGCGGAAGCTACGAGCAGTACTTC

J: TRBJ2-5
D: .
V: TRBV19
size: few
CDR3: CASSIQADRDGVAQYF
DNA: TGTGCCAGTAGTATCCAGGCAGATCGCGATGGGGTCGCCCAGTACTTC

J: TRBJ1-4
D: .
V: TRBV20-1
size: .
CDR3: CSASPGTVDSEKLFF
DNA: TGCAGTGCCTCACCCGGGACGGTCGATTCCGAAAAACTGTTTTTT

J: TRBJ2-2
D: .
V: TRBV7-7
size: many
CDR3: CASSSRIGANTGELFF
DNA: TGTGCTAGCAGCTCTAGGATTGGGGCGAACACCGGGGAGCTGTTTTTT

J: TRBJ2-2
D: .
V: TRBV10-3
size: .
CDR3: CAITAGSVTNTGELFF
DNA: TGTGCCATCACGGCAGGGTCCGTAACGAACACCGGGGAGCTGTTTTTT

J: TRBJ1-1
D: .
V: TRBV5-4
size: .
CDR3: CASSPFTLGDTEAFF
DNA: TGTGCCAGCAGCCCCTTCACCCTGGGGGACACTGAAGCTTTCTTT

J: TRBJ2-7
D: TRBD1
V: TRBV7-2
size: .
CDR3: CASSARDRKEEQYF
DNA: TGTGCCAGCAGCGCGAGGGACAGGAAGGAAGAGCAGTACTTC

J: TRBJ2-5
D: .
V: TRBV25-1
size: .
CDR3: CASRDPGSGETQYF
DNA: TGTGCCAGCAGGGATCCAGGGTCTGGAGAGACCCAGTACTTC

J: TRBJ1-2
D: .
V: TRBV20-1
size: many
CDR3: CSAKKGPEAEGYTF
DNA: TGCAGTGCTAAAAAGGGCCCAGAAGCTGAAGGCTACACCTTC

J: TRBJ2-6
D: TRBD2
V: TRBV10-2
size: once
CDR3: CASSESTGSGTLSGANVLTF
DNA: TGCGCCAGCAGTGAGTCGACAGGTAGCGGGACCCTCTCTGGGGCCAACGTCCTGACTTTC

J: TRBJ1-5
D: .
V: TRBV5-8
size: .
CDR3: CASSSLTGGLNQPQHF
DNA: TGTGCCAGCAGCTCCCTTACCGGGGGCCTGAATCAGCCCCAGCATTTT

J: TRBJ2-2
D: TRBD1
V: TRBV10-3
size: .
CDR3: CAISSRDRDGELFF
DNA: TGTGCCATCAGCTCCCGGGACAGGGACGGGGAGCTGTTTTTT

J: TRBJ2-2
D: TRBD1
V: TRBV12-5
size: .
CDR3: CASGTGQVLAGELFF
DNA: TGTGCTAGTGGTACGGGACAGGTACTCGCCGGGGAGCTGTTTTTT

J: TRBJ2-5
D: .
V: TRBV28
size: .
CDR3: CASSLGGQGVKTQYF
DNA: TGTGCCAGCAGTTTAGGGGGGCAGGGGGTAAAGACCCAGTACTTC

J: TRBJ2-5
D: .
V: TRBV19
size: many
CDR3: CASSEDRQETQYF
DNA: TGTGCCAGTAGTGAGGACAGACAAGAGACCCAGTACTTC

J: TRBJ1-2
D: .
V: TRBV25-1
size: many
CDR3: CASRAVSYGYTF
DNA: TGTGCCAGCAGGGCAGTCTCCTATGGCTACACCTTC

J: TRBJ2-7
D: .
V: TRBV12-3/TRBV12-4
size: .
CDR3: CASSFGDGHYEQYF
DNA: TGTGCCAGCAGTTTCGGGGACGGACACTACGAGCAGTACTTC

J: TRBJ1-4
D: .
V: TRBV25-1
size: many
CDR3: CASSEGTGEKLFF
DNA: TGTGCCAGCAGTGAGGGCACAGGTGAAAAACTGTTTTTT

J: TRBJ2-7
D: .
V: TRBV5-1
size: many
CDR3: CASSLNPGRDEQYF
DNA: TGCGCCAGCAGCTTGAACCCCGGGCGAGACGAGCAGTACTTC

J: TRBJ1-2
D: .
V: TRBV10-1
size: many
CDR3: CASSESSGPAYGYTF
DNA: TGCGCCAGCAGTGAGTCGTCTGGGCCGGCCTATGGCTACACCTTC

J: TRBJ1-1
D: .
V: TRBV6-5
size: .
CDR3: CASGIRWGTEAFF
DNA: TGTGCCAGCGGCATAAGGTGGGGAACTGAAGCTTTCTTT

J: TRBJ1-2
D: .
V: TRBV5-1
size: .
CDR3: CASHRVGNYGYTF
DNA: TGCGCCAGCCACAGAGTTGGAAACTATGGCTACACCTTC

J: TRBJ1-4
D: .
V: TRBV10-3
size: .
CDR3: CAISERRRTTNEKLFF
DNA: TGTGCCATCAGTGAGCGGCGGCGGACAACTAATGAAAAACTGTTTTTT

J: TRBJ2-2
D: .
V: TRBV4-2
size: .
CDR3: CASSQDLSRDTGELFF
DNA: TGTGCCAGCAGCCAAGATTTGTCACGAGATACCGGGGAGCTGTTTTTT

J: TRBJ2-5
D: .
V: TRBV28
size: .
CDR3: CASSLGDWLETQYF
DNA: TGTGCCAGCAGTTTAGGGGATTGGCTAGAGACCCAGTACTTC

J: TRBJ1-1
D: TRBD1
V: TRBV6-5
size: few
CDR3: CASSNRGRGTEAFF
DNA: TGTGCCAGCAGTAACAGGGGGCGCGGCACTGAAGCTTTCTTT

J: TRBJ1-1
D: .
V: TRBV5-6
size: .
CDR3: CASSLVGWGGTEAFF
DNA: TGTGCCAGCAGCTTGGTAGGGTGGGGTGGCACTGAAGCTTTCTTT

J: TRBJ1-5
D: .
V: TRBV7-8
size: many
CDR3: CASSLTPGLHQPQHF
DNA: TGTGCCAGCAGCCTAACCCCGGGACTCCATCAGCCCCAGCATTTT

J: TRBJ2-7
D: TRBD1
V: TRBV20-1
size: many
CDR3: CSARRGTVSYEQYF
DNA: TGCAGTGCTAGACGTGGGACAGTCTCCTACGAGCAGTACTTC

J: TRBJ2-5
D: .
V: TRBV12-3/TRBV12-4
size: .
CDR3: CASTTGRQETQYF
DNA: TGTGCCAGCACCACGGGACGCCAAGAGACCCAGTACTTC

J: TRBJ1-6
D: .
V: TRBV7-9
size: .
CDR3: CASSLRGTGRNSPLHF
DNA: TGTGCCAGCAGTTTACGGGGGACGGGACGAAATTCACCCCTCCACTTT